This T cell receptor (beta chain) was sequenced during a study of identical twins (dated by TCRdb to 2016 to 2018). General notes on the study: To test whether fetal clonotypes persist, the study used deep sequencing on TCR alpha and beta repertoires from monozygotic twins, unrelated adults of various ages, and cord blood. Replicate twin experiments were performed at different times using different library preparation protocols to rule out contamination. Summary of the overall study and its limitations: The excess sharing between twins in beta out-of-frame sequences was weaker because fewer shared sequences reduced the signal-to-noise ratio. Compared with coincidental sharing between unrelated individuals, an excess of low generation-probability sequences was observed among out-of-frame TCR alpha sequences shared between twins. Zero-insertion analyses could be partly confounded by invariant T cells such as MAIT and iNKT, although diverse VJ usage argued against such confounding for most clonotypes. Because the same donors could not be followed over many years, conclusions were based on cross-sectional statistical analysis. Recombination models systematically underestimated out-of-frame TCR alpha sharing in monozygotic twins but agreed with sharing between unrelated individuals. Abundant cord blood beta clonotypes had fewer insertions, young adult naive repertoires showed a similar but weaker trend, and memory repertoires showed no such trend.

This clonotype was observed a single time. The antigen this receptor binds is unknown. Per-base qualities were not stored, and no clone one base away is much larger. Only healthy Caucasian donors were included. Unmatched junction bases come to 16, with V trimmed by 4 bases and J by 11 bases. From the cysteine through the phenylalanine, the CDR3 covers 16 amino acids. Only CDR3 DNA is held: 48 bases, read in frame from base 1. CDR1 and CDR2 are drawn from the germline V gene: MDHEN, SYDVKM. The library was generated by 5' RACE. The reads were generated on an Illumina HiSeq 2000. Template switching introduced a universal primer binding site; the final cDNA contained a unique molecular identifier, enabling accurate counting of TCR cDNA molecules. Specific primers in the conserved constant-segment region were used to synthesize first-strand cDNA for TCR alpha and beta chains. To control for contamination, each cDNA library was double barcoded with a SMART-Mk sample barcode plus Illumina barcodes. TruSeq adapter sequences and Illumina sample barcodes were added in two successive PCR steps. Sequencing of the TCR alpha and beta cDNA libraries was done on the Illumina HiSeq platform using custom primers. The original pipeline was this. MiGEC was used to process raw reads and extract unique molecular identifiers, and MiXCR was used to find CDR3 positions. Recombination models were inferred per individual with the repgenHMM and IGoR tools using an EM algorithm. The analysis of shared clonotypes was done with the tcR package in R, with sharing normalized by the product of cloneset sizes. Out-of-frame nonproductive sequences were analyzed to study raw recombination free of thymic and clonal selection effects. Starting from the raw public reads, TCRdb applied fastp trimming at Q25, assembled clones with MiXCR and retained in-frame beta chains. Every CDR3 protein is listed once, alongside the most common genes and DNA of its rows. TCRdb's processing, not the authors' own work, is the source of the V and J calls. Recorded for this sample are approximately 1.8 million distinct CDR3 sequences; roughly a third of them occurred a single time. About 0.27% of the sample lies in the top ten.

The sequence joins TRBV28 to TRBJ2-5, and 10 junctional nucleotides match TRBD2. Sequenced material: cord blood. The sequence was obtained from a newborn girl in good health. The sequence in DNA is TGTGCCAGCAGTTCCAACCCAGCGGGAGGGCCAAGTGAGCAGTACTTC. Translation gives CASSSNPAGGPSEQYF.